Below, 25 T cell receptor delta chains from the same sample are listed, as sequenced in a study of gamma-delta chains in newborns, infants, children. TCRdb reprocessed the reads using CATT. This repertoire shows about 8,000 delta-chain clones, 1.6% found once; its top ten account for 6.5% to 9.5%. The source material was blood. The source of these receptors is a child who was a newborn, infant or young child, either healthy, febrile or measles-vaccinated (not recorded which).

In regard to this clone: A mismatch at residue 12 separates the TCRdb protein from the translated DNA, so the protein presented here was translated from the DNA. The rearrangement joins TRDV1 to TRDJ1, with TRDD3 identical over 8 bases. The CDR3 extends over 19 amino acids. Germline lookup yields CDR1 TSWWSYY and CDR2 QGS. With V trimmed by 2 bases and J by 4 bases, 18 bases remained unmatched. This CDR3 is CALGETQLGWGMRSDKLIF. The CDR3 region has the DNA TGTGCTCTTGGGGAAACCCAACTAGGGTGGGGGATGCGGAGCGATAAACTCATCTTT.

A remark on this clone: Relative to the germline gene, one junction end is altered; a read error may explain this. This chain uses TRDV1 with TRDJ3, with D possibly called TRDD2 or TRDD3 (5 bases each). TCRdb is silent on the J gene; assignment here came from matching the DNA to germline. Germline loops: CDR1 TSWWSYY, CDR2 QGS. There are 22 residues in the CDR3. Here the CDR3 reads CALGEHPTGVHISSWDTRQMFF. The CDR3 DNA reads as TGCGCTCTTGGGGAACACCCTACGGGGGTTCATATCAGCTCCTGGGACACCCGACAGATGTTTTTC.

This clone was seen only a few times. The translation of this DNA and the TCRdb protein of a much larger clone differ at residue 10, probably owing to a read error; the protein shown here is translated from the DNA. The chain combines TRDV1 with TRDJ1; D is possibly TRDD3 (5 bases). V was cut by 4 bases and J by 1 base, with 22 bases left in between. In germline, CDR1 is TSWWSYY, CDR2 QGS. This CDR3 is 18 amino acids long. CDR3 residues: CALGVPAHGEYCTDKLIF. In DNA, the CDR3 is TGTGCTCTTGGGGTCCCGGCCCACGGGGAATACTGCACCGATAAACTCATCTTT.

This clone was picked up many times. This chain links TRDV1 with TRDJ1; 13 bases line up with TRDD3. Germline V lookup: CDR1 TSWWSYY, CDR2 QGS. This CDR3 region has 24 residues. Losses at the gene ends were 0 bases for V and 5 bases for J; bases not matched to a gene: 27. In DNA form, the CDR3 reads TGTGCTCTTGGGGAACTAGGAGTCAGCCCCCTTCTTACTGGGGGATACGCGACTTGTGATAAACTCATCTTT. Translating gives CALGELGVSPLLTGGYATCDKLIF.

Remarks on this clone: This may come from a read error, since a much larger clone is one base off. Other nucleotide sequences in the sample specify the same CDR3. The V and J genes are TRDV2 and TRDJ3; 8 bases are a match to TRDD3. This CDR3 contains 18 residues. V gave up 7 bases and J gave up 2 bases; unmatched junction bases: 12. CDR1 and CDR2 from the germline V gene are GEAIGNYY and EKD. CDR3 DNA: TGTGCCTGCGACCGGGGATACCCGAACACCTGGGACACCCGACAGATGTTTTTC. This translates into CACDRGYPNTWDTRQMFF.

This clone turned up a few times. The same CDR3 arises from other DNA sequences in this sample as well. The chain uses TRDV1 and TRDJ1; 9 bases map to TRDD3. The germline V gene encodes CDR1 TSWWSYY and CDR2 QGS. The length of the CDR3 is 22 residues. Trimming took 0 bases from V and 0 from J; bases not matched to a gene: 20. CDR3 sequence reads: CALGELDLPLGGYTAYTDKLIF. CDR3 DNA: TGTGCTCTTGGGGAACTAGACCTCCCCCTCGGGGGATACACTGCGTACACCGATAAACTCATCTTT.

This clone was counted a few times. Sequence at one end of the junction differs from germline and may be a read error. In the same sample, other DNA sequences code for this CDR3. The chain couples TRDV1 to TRDJ1; D is unclear. The V gene's germline CDR1 is TSWWSYY and CDR2 QGS. The CDR3 spans 16 residues. CDR3 loop: CALGVFSPAFTDKLIF. CDR3 sequence (DNA): TGTGCTCTTGGGGTTTTTTCCCCGGCTTTCACCGATAAGCTCATCTTT.

This clone has a handful of counts. A junction boundary mismatches the germline segment, possibly from a read error. The chain carries TRDV1 and TRDJ1; the match to TRDD3 covers 12 bases. This CDR3 is built from 22 residues. CDR1 and CDR2 (germline): TSWWSYY, QGS. CDR3 in amino acids: CALWELPLPSSWGIRDTDKLIF. In DNA, the CDR3 is TGTGCTCTTTGGGAACTCCCTCTTCCCTCCTCCTGGGGGATACGCGACACCGATAAACTCATCTTT.

Judged by abundance, this clone is medium-sized. The sample holds other DNA sequences that translate to the same CDR3. The chain recombines TRDV1 with TRDJ1; D gene uncertain. Trimming pared 4 bases from V and 0 bases from J, leaving 12 bases between. The CDR3 loop spans 15 amino acids. Germline assignment: CDR1 TSWWSYY and CDR2 QGS. CDR3 sequence reads: CALGVFSQNTDKLIF. CDR3 nucleotide sequence: TGTGCTCTTGGGGTCTTTTCCCAGAACACCGATAAACTCATCTTT.

This clone has only a few counts. A much larger clonotype is one base distant, so this may be a read error. Other DNA sequences from this sample encode an identical CDR3 as well. The V call is TRDV2, the J call TRDJ1; 13 bases are shared with TRDD3. CDR1 GEAIGNYY and CDR2 EKD come from the germline V gene. The CDR3 totals 16 residues. This chain's CDR3 is CACDAGLLGDTDKLIF. The CDR3 DNA reads TGTGCCTGTGACGCCGGCTTACTGGGGGATACGGATAAGCTCATCTTT.

Worth noting for this clone: The amino acid sequence in TCRdb belongs to a much larger clone and departs from this DNA's translation at residue 12, likely a sequencing read error; the sequence shown is translated from the DNA. The chain combines TRDV2 with TRDJ3; 13 bases map to TRDD3. The germline V gene has CDR1 GEAIGNYY and CDR2 EKD. The CDR3 totals 20 residues. V dropped 1 base and J dropped 2; count of bases not matched to a gene: 7. The CDR3 region is CACDTTGGYVSPWDTRQMFF. CDR3 in DNA: TGTGCCTGTGACACTACTGGGGGATACGTTAGCCCCTGGGACACCCGACAGATGTTTTTC.

About this clone itself: TCRdb assigns this DNA the protein of a much larger clone, which departs from its translation at residue 18; this likely reflects a read error, and the protein shown comes from translating the DNA. The genes are TRDV2 and TRDJ3, with TRDD3 identical over 9 bases. Germline V CDR1 and CDR2: GEAIGNYY, EKD. This CDR3 has 20 residues. The DNA of the CDR3 is TGTGCCTGTGACACCGTCCTACTGGGGGACCACGTTTGGGACACCCGACAGGTGTTTTTC. Protein: CACDTVLLGDHVWDTRQVFF.

A few counts support this clone. The junction shows a germline mismatch at one end, possibly a read error. V gene TRDV1 combines with J gene TRDJ1, with D possibly being TRDD3 (6 bases). This CDR3 spans 16 amino acids. The germline V gene encodes CDR1 TSWWSYY and CDR2 QGS. The chain's CDR3 is CALGELSLKIRDRLIF. Here the CDR3 DNA reads TGTGCTCTTGGGGAACTATCTTTGAAGATACGAGATAGACTCATCTTT.

Within the sample, this clone is medium-sized (0.01 to 0.1%). A much bigger clone sits one base away, suggesting this may be a read error. This chain joins TRDV2 and TRDJ3; 7 bases agree with TRDD3. Per germline, CDR1 GEAIGNYY and CDR2 EKD. The ends lost 0 bases at V and 0 bases at J; junction bases unmatched: 1. CDR3 length equals 17 residues. CDR3 in amino acids: CACDTWGSSWDTRQMFF. CDR3 in DNA: TGTGCCTGTGACACCTGGGGGAGCTCCTGGGACACCCGACAGATGTTTTTC.

By share of the sample, this clone is large. Other DNA sequences in the same sample also yield this CDR3. The chain is built from TRDV2 and TRDJ3; tentatively, D is TRDD3 (6 bases). The CDR3 runs to 18 residues. Per germline, CDR1 GEAIGNYY and CDR2 EKD. V shed 0 bases and J shed 0 bases, with 11 bases lying between them. The CDR3 nucleotides are TGTGCCTGTGACACCTGGGGGCCGAGCTCCTGGGACACCCGACAGATGTTTTTC. Amino acid sequence: CACDTWGPSSWDTRQMFF.

This clone was picked up a small number of times. The mismatch at residue 8 between this DNA's translation and the TCRdb protein of a much larger clone likely reflects a read error; the protein shown is translated from the DNA. The chain employs TRDV2 and TRDJ3; TRDD3 matches 7 bases. The CDR3 sequence is 18 residues long. Unmatched junction bases numbered 6, after V lost 2 bases and J lost 0 bases. Germline V gene lookup returns CDR1 GEAIGNYY and CDR2 EKD. The CDR3 sequence: CACDSTGEYSWDTRQMFF. CDR3 in DNA: TGTGCCTGTGACAGTACTGGGGAATACTCCTGGGACACCCGACAGATGTTTTTC.

Worth noting for this clone: A read error likely explains why the TCRdb protein, taken from a much larger clone, differs from this DNA's translation at residue 5; the protein shown is translated from the DNA. This chain links TRDV2 with TRDJ3, with 7 bases aligning to TRDD3. With 2 bases clipped from V and 0 bases from J, the junction kept 9 bases outside the gene matches. Germline CDR1 and CDR2: GEAIGNYY and EKD. This CDR3 has 19 residues. The CDR3: CACDKALGASSWDTRQMFF. CDR3 coding DNA: TGTGCCTGTGACAAAGCTCTGGGGGCTAGCTCCTGGGACACCCGACAGATGTTTTTC.

This clone was detected only a few times. V and J are TRDV1 and TRDJ1, with 7 positions matching TRDD2. Germline V CDR1 and CDR2: TSWWSYY, QGS. This CDR3 has 14 amino acids. With V trimmed by 4 bases and J by 10 bases, 12 bases remained unmatched. CDR3 bases: TGTGCTCTTGGGGCTTACCAGCATTCCTACGGACTCATCTTT. As protein: CALGAYQHSYGLIF.

This clone was counted only a few times. A read error likely explains why the TCRdb protein, taken from a much larger clone, differs from this DNA's translation at residue 10; the protein shown is translated from the DNA. The CDR3 DNA is TGTGCCTGTGACACCCTCTCGGCTGGGAGACCTTACACCGATAAACTCATCTTT. Translating it yields CACDTLSAGRPYTDKLIF. This chain links TRDV2 with TRDJ1, with a weak D call TRDD3 (5 bases). Trimming removed 0 bases at V and 0 bases at J, with 19 bases between. The CDR3 covers 18 residues. Germline loops: CDR1 GEAIGNYY, CDR2 EKD.

This clone has more than one count but fewer than ten. The protein held in TCRdb is that of a much larger clone and does not match this DNA's translation at residue 3, likely because of a read error; the protein shown is translated from the DNA. The genes are TRDV2 and TRDJ3; 10 bases are a match to TRDD3. The length of the CDR3 is 18 residues. Germline V lookup: CDR1 GEAIGNYY, CDR2 EKD. CDR3 sequence: CARDTWGIGSWDTRQMFF. CDR3 DNA sequence: TGTGCCCGTGACACCTGGGGGATAGGGTCCTGGGACACCCGACAGATGTTTTTC.

This clone is termed medium-sized. Distinct nucleotide sequences in the sample also encode this CDR3. J is TRDJ1 and V is TRDV1, with 10 bases identical to TRDD3. Trimming cost V 0 bases and J 4 bases; bases outside gene matches: 14. Germline loops: CDR1 TSWWSYY, CDR2 QGS. The CDR3 covers 19 residues. CDR3 loop: CALGELGASTGGLDDKLIF. The CDR3 coding sequence is TGTGCTCTTGGGGAACTCGGCGCCTCTACTGGGGGATTAGACGATAAACTCATCTTT.

In the case of this clone: The protein that TCRdb holds for this DNA derives from a much larger clone and differs from the translated DNA at residue 15, which likely indicates a read error; the protein shown here is translated from the DNA. The chain links TRDV2 to TRDJ1, with TRDD3 matching over 8 bases. The germline CDR1 and CDR2 sequences are GEAIGNYY and EKD. CDR3 length: 17 amino acids. For the CDR3, the DNA is TGTGCCTGTGACACACGGGGGATGGGGGGGATAACCGATAAACCCATCTTT. This gives the protein CACDTRGMGGITDKPIF.

This clone is labeled as medium-sized. The same CDR3 arises from other DNA sequences in this sample as well. The rearrangement joins TRDV1 to TRDJ1; D might be TRDD2 (6 bases). V was trimmed by 0 bases and J by 7 bases, leaving 27 bases between them. Germline V CDR1 and CDR2: TSWWSYY, QGS. The CDR3 sequence is 19 residues long. CDR3 protein: CALGELSAGPTLFGSKLIF. CDR3 in DNA: TGTGCTCTTGGGGAACTCTCAGCCGGTCCTACATTATTTGGCTCTAAACTCATCTTT.

In its sample, this clone ranks as medium-sized. The V call is TRDV2, the J call TRDJ2; 13 bases match TRDD3. This CDR3 comprises 18 residues. V shed 1 base, J shed 3 bases, and the junction held 7 bases outside the gene matches. Germline lookup yields CDR1 GEAIGNYY and CDR2 EKD. CDR3 sequence reads: CACDTAYWGIRLTAQLFF. CDR3 bases: TGTGCCTGTGACACGGCCTACTGGGGGATACGTCTGACAGCACAACTCTTCTTT.

The chain links TRDV1 to TRDJ1; 10 bases agree with TRDD3. After removal of 3 bases from V and 0 bases from J, the junction contained 16 bases not matched to a gene. The CDR3 has 20 residues. CDR1 is TSWWSYY, CDR2 QGS, per germline. In DNA, the CDR3 is TGTGCTCTTGGGGACAACTCCCTTCCCCCTACTGGGGGATACACCGATAAACTCATCTTT. Translated, it gives CALGDNSLPPTGGYTDKLIF.